The 13 T cell receptor beta chains below all came from one sample that was sequenced in a study of cytotoxic CD8 clonotypes in ibrutinib-treated CLL (dated by TCRdb to the early 2020s). Libraries were made using the immunoSEQ multiplex PCR assay. What TCRdb holds here is the immuneACCESS table cut down to in-frame rearrangements. Part of the clones is not present; checked against another copy, under half of the missing clones reflect an unresolved V gene, and the others are unexplained. Across this sample there are roughly 30,000 clones, with 75% to 80% seen only once. The top ten constitute 40% to 60% of the sample. This specimen consisted of PBMCs, obtained after 36 months of ibrutinib treatment. These receptors were collected from a human donor with chronic lymphocytic leukemia.

This chain joins TRBV19 and TRBJ1-1; D uncertain. CDR1 and CDR2 from the germline V gene are LNHDA and SQIVND (reference sequence). The CDR3 has 12 residues. The V and J ends lost 3 bases and 5 bases respectively, with 7 bases between them. The CDR3 spells CASSIGITEAFF. The CDR3 coding sequence is TGTGCCAGTAGTATCGGAATAACTGAAGCTTTCTTT.

This clone was counted a single time. CDR3 region: CASTISGGEETQYF. CDR3 in DNA: TGTGCCAGCACCATTAGCGGGGGAGAAGAGACCCAGTACTTC. This chain uses TRBV7-9 with TRBJ2-5; 9 bases map to TRBD2. After removal of 7 bases from V and 3 bases from J, the junction contained 6 bases not matched to a gene. This CDR3 has 14 amino acids. Germline V gene sequence: CDR1 SEHNR, CDR2 FQNEAQ (reference sequence).

This clone has just one count. This chain joins TRBV6-5 and TRBJ1-1, with D unclear. Per the germline V gene, CDR1 is MNHEY and CDR2 is SVGAGI. V was pared by 2 bases and J by 2 bases, with 9 bases between. The CDR3 is 14 residues long. The DNA for the CDR3 is TGTGCCAGCAGTTACCTGACAAGAAACACTGAAGCTTTCTTT. It is translated as CASSYLTRNTEAFF.

This clone was seen once. This chain connects TRBV20-1 to TRBJ1-1; D uncertain. Between the trimmed V and J ends, which lost 6 bases and 3 bases, there was a span of 5 bases. There are 10 residues in the CDR3. Looked up from germline, CDR1 is DFQATT and CDR2 is SNEGSKA (reference sequence). CDR3 in DNA: TGCAGTGCGATACACACTGAAGCTTTCTTT. It translates to CSAIHTEAFF.

This chain links TRBV4-3 with TRBJ2-7; 8 bases map to TRBD1. Germline loops: CDR1 LGHNA, CDR2 YSLEER. V trimming: 0 bases; J trimming: 4 bases; junction bases outside the gene matches: 8. The CDR3 sequence is 16 residues long. The CDR3 coding sequence is TGCGCCAGCAGCCAAGATCCCGGACAGGGCGGGTACGAGCAGTACTTC. Amino acids: CASSQDPGQGGYEQYF.

The chain couples TRBV6-4 to TRBJ1-2; no firm D call. The CDR3 covers 12 residues. V shed 3 bases and J shed 7 bases, with 9 bases lying between them. CDR1 is MRHNA, CDR2 SNTAGT, per germline. CDR3 sequence: CASSDPLGGYTF. Written as DNA, the CDR3 is TGTGCCAGCAGTGATCCCCTTGGTGGCTACACCTTC.

This chain links TRBV6-5 with TRBJ2-1; maybe TRBD2 (6 bases). Trimming took off 8 bases at V and 9 bases at J, with 11 bases between the two ends. Germline V gene data show CDR1 as MNHEY and CDR2 as SVGAGI. This CDR3 comprises 11 residues. The CDR3 sequence: CASCLGGEQFF. The CDR3, as DNA: TGTGCCAGCTGCTTGGGGGGTGAGCAGTTCTTC.

The chain is built from TRBV6-6 and TRBJ1-1; no firm D call. The CDR3 is made up of 13 amino acids. CDR1 and CDR2 (germline): MNHNY, SVGAGI (reference sequence). V lost 2 bases and J lost 4, with 8 bases in between. The CDR3 sequence is CASSYVDGTEAFF. DNA for the CDR3: TGTGCCAGCAGTTACGTGGACGGCACTGAAGCTTTCTTT.

The rearrangement links TRBV29-1 to TRBJ2-7; D is undetermined. The CDR3 is 12 amino acids. Trimming pared 1 base from V and 3 bases from J, leaving 7 bases between. Germline loops: CDR1 SQVTM, CDR2 ANQGSEA. CDR3 sequence (DNA): TGCAGCGTTGAAGTCCTGAACTACGAGCAGTACTTC. Residues: CSVEVLNYEQYF.

CDR3 residues: CASSWGNQPQHF. The CDR3 DNA is TGTGCCAGCAGCTGGGGGAATCAGCCCCAGCATTTT. The chain couples TRBV5-6 to TRBJ1-5, with D tentatively TRBD1 (5 bases). The CDR3 totals 12 residues. V was shortened by 3 bases and J by 4 bases, with 5 bases between the two germline ends. Per the germline V gene, CDR1 is SGHDT and CDR2 is YYEEEE. The full variable domain, with the rest looked up from reference TRBV5-6 and TRBJ1-5, is DAGVTQSPTHLIKTRGQQVTLRCSPKSGHDTVSWYQQALGQGPQFIFQYYEEEERQRGNFPDRFSGHQFPNYSSELNVNALLLGDSALYLCASSWGNQPQHFGDGTRLSIL.

This clone appeared a few times. J is TRBJ1-1 and V is TRBV7-8, with D perhaps matching TRBD1 (5 bases). Trimming took off 1 base at V and 8 bases at J, with 8 bases between the two ends. Germline-derived CDR1 and CDR2 are SGHVS and FQNEAQ. This CDR3 contains 12 residues. The CDR3 spells CASSLVGDEAFF. The CDR3 region has the DNA TGTGCCAGCAGCTTAGTCGGGGACGAAGCTTTCTTT.

The CDR3 here is CASSPFRLGYGYTF. In DNA, the CDR3 is TGTGCCAGCAGTCCATTTAGGCTAGGATATGGCTACACCTTC. The V call is TRBV6-5, the J call TRBJ1-2; no reliable D call. The CDR3 has 14 amino acids. The ends were cut back, 5 bases at V and 5 bases at J, with 15 bases in the middle. The V gene's germline CDR1 is MNHEY and CDR2 SVGAGI.

This clone came up once. This rearrangement joins TRBV6-5 to TRBJ2-3; D is unresolved. Germline values: CDR1 MNHEY, CDR2 SVGAGI. V was shortened by 6 bases and J by 1 base, with 11 bases between the two germline ends. This CDR3 is 14 amino acids long. This CDR3 reads CASSIQSGTDTQYF. DNA for the CDR3: TGTGCCAGCAGCATACAGTCTGGCACAGATACGCAGTATTTT.